The 11 T cell receptor beta chains below come from one sample, sequenced in a study of T cell responses to AZD1222 COVID-19 vaccine. This table comes from immunoSEQ multiplex PCR, and its TCRdb copy is limited to in-frame clones, with some not included. The sample has 95,000 to 110,000 clones, around 90% seen once. Sequences were derived from peripheral blood, sampled on day 0 of AZD1222 vaccination. These receptors were collected from an adult in good health.

This chain connects TRBV29-1 to TRBJ1-2; TRBD1 matches 7 bases. Germline assignment: CDR1 SQVTM and CDR2 ANQGSEA. V lost 8 bases and J lost 7; bases outside the gene matches: 10. CDR3 size: 12 residues. The CDR3 spells CSFRNRGVGYTF. CDR3 nucleotide sequence: TGCAGCTTTCGGAACAGGGGCGTTGGCTACACCTTC. Variable domain in full (rest from reference TRBV29-1 and TRBJ1-2): SAVISQKPSRDICQRGTSLTIQCQVDSQVTMMFWYRQQPGQSLTLIATANQGSEATYESGFVIDKFPISRPNLTFSTLTVSNMSPEDSSIYLCSFRNRGVGYTFGSGTRLTVV.

The rearrangement links TRBV6-2 or TRBV6-3 to TRBJ1-5, with 8 bases that match TRBD1. Germline V gives CDR1 MNHEY, CDR2 SVGEGT. CDR3 size: 14 residues. V lost 5 bases to trimming and J lost 4 bases; unmatched junction nucleotides: 4. CDR3: CASSRTGMNQPQHF. In nucleotides, the CDR3 is TGTGCCAGCAGTAGGACAGGGATGAATCAGCCCCAGCATTTT.

This sequence joins TRBV12-3 or TRBV12-4 and TRBJ2-7; 7 bases align to TRBD1. After removal of 6 bases from V and 3 bases from J, the junction contained 5 bases not matched to a gene. The CDR3 extends over 13 amino acids. In DNA, the CDR3 is TGTGCCAGCAGGGGACAGACGAGCTACGAGCAGTACTTC. It is translated as CASRGQTSYEQYF.

The chain recombines TRBV6-5 with TRBJ1-6, with TRBD1 identical over 10 bases. V shed 5 bases and J 3 bases; nucleotides not matched to a gene: 1. CDR1 is MNHEY, CDR2 SVGAGI, per germline. This CDR3 has 15 residues. The DNA for the CDR3 is TGTGCCAGCAGTAGGACAGGGGGCTATAATTCACCCCTCCACTTT. Translated: CASSRTGGYNSPLHF.

The rearrangement joins TRBV29-1 to TRBJ2-7, with D tentatively TRBD1 (6 bases). The CDR3 covers 13 residues. With 4 bases removed from V and 3 bases from J, the gap between germline ends came to 13 bases. Per the germline V gene, CDR1 is SQVTM and CDR2 is ANQGSEA. CDR3 amino acids: CSVVRGNGYEQYF. The CDR3 DNA is TGCAGCGTTGTCAGGGGAAACGGCTACGAGCAGTACTTC.

The CDR3 coding sequence is TGTGCCAGCAGCCACACTCTTGAAGGTGACACCATATATTTT. It specifies CASSHTLEGDTIYF. The gene calls are TRBV6-5 and TRBJ1-3, with D uncertain. Germline V gene data show CDR1 as MNHEY and CDR2 as SVGAGI. V was shortened by 6 bases and J by 8 bases, with 17 bases between the two germline ends. The length of the CDR3 is 14 residues.

The chain has TRBV5-1 and TRBJ2-1; weak D call: TRBD2 (6 bases). The ends were cut back, 0 bases at V and 8 bases at J, with 12 bases in the middle. This CDR3 has 14 amino acids. Germline V lookup: CDR1 SGHRS, CDR2 YFSETQ. CDR3: CASSLEAGEDEQFF. CDR3 sequence (DNA): TGCGCCAGCAGCTTGGAAGCGGGCGAGGATGAGCAGTTCTTC. The full variable domain, completed using reference TRBV5-1 and TRBJ2-1, is KAGVTQTPRYLIKTRGQQVTLSCSPISGHRSVSWYQQTPGQGLQFLFEYFSETQRNKGNFPGRFSGRQFSNSRSEMNVSTLELGDSALYLCASSLEAGEDEQFFGPGTRLTVL.

The chain combines TRBV4-3 with TRBJ1-1; the D gene is possibly TRBD1 (5 bases). The CDR3 runs to 19 residues. Germline CDR1 is LGHNA and CDR2 is YSLEER. V dropped 1 base and J dropped 0 bases, with 21 bases sitting between them. Written as DNA, the CDR3 is TGCGCCAGCAGCCAAGCCCGTCGTGGCAGGGTGGGGATGAACACTGAAGCTTTCTTT. This encodes CASSQARRGRVGMNTEAFF.

This clone was picked up a small number of times. The gene calls are TRBV6-1 and TRBJ2-5; 9 nucleotides match TRBD1. V shed 4 bases, J shed 5 bases, and the junction held 11 bases outside the gene matches. CDR3 length equals 16 residues. Looked up from germline, CDR1 is MNHNS and CDR2 is SASEGT. The CDR3 DNA reads as TGTGCCAGCAGTGTAGCCTCGGGACAGGGACCGGAGACCCAGTACTTC. Translating gives CASSVASGQGPETQYF.

The genes are TRBV6-2 or TRBV6-3 and TRBJ2-4; D uncertain. CDR3 length: 13 amino acids. Trimming took off 4 bases at V and 11 bases at J, with 15 bases between the two ends. Germline V gene sequence: CDR1 MNHEY, CDR2 SVGEGT. The CDR3 spells CASSSLGPAVQYF. The CDR3 DNA is TGTGCCAGCAGTTCCCTGGGTCCTGCCGTTCAGTACTTC.

The chain recombines TRBV2 with TRBJ1-1; the match to TRBD1 covers 9 bases. V lost 6 bases, J lost 4 bases, and 6 bases stayed unmatched. CDR1 is SNHLY and CDR2 is FYNNEI in the germline V gene. This CDR3 comprises 14 residues. The CDR3 sequence: CASSVTGGGTEAFF. DNA for the CDR3: TGTGCCAGCAGCGTGACAGGGGGAGGCACTGAAGCTTTCTTT.